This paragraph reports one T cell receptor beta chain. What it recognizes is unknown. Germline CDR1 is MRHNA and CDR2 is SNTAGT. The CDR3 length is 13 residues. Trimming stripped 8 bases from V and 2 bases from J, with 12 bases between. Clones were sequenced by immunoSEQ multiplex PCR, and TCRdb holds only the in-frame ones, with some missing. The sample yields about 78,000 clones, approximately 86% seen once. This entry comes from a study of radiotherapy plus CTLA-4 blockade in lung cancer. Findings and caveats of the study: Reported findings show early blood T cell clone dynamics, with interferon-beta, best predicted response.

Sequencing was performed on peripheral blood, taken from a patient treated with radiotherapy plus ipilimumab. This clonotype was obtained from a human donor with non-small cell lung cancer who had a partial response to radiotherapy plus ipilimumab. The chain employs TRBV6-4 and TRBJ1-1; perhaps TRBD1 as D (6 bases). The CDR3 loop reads CASRGQLNTEAFF. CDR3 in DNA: TGTGCCAGCCGGGGACAACTAAACACTGAAGCTTTCTTT.